These 28 T cell receptor beta chains share one sample of origin, sequenced in a study of blood T cell repertoires in COVID-19. Profiling relied on immunoSEQ multiplex PCR, and the TCRdb table lists in-frame clones only, not all of them. The data show under 200,000 clones, with about 80% seen just once and under 2.5% held by the top ten. The material sequenced was peripheral blood. The receptors here all came from an elderly woman with acute or convalescent COVID-19.

This chain joins TRBV29-1 and TRBJ1-2; 10 nucleotides match TRBD1. This CDR3 contains 14 residues. The J segment lost 7 bases and the V segment lost 5 bases, leaving 10 bases of the junction unmatched. The germline V gene encodes CDR1 SQVTM and CDR2 ANQGSEA. The chain's CDR3 is CSVTSGTGDFGYTF. The CDR3 coding sequence is TGCAGCGTTACGTCCGGGACAGGGGATTTTGGCTACACCTTC.

This chain links TRBV10-1 with TRBJ2-7; TRBD1 aligns across 10 bases. The V and J ends lost 4 bases and 5 bases, in that order; junction bases with no gene match: 5. Germline V gene sequence: CDR1 WNHNN, CDR2 SYGVQD (reference sequence). The CDR3 covers 14 residues. CDR3 amino acids: CASSVDRGLNEQYF. The CDR3 DNA reads as TGCGCCAGCAGTGTCGACAGGGGGCTCAACGAGCAGTACTTC.

V and J are TRBV7-9 and TRBJ2-7, with a weak D call TRBD1 (6 bases). The germline V gene encodes CDR1 SEHNR and CDR2 FQNEAQ (reference sequence). This CDR3 is 15 amino acids long. Trimming stripped 6 bases from V and 2 bases from J, with 17 bases between. DNA of the CDR3: TGTGCCAGCAGTCCACCGGGACACCCACCCTACGAGCAGTACTTC. This codes for CASSPPGHPPYEQYF. Filled out from reference TRBV7-9 and TRBJ2-7, the complete variable domain reads DTGVSQNPRHKITKRGQNVTFRCDPISEHNRLYWYRQTLGQGPEFLTYFQNEAQLEKSRLLSDRFSAERPKGSFSTLEIQRTEQGDSAMYLCASSPPGHPPYEQYFGPGTRLTVT.

The V gene is TRBV5-1, the J gene TRBJ2-1; TRBD2 agrees at 9 bases. The CDR3 runs 12 residues. Per the germline V gene, CDR1 is SGHRS and CDR2 is YFSETQ. V gave up 5 bases and J gave up 14 bases; unmatched junction bases: 8. CDR3 nucleotide sequence: TGCGCCAGCAGTCTAGCGGGGCGCTGGGAGTTCTTC. Translated, it gives CASSLAGRWEFF.

This clone was seen once. V and J are TRBV25-1 and TRBJ1-3; TRBD1 aligns across 9 bases. CDR3 length: 13 residues. Trimming cost V 8 bases and J 4 bases; bases outside gene matches: 3. Germline V gene data show CDR1 as MGHDK and CDR2 as SYGVNS. Here the CDR3 DNA reads TGTGCCAGCGAAGGACAGGGGGGAAACACCATATATTTT. The encoded protein is CASEGQGGNTIYF.

The chain recombines TRBV9 with TRBJ2-3; 7 nucleotides agree with TRBD2. Losses at the gene ends were 0 bases for V and 0 bases for J; bases not matched to a gene: 4. The CDR3 sequence is 16 residues long. Germline V gives CDR1 SGDLS, CDR2 YYNGEE. The chain's CDR3 is CASSVAGGTSTDTQYF. CDR3 nucleotide sequence: TGTGCCAGCAGCGTAGCCGGGGGGACCAGCACAGATACGCAGTATTTT.

The CDR3 sequence is CASSPALGRGNTDTQYF. The CDR3 DNA reads TGTGCCAGCAGTCCGGCACTAGGACGGGGGAACACAGATACGCAGTATTTT. V is TRBV28 and J is TRBJ2-3; D might be TRBD2 (6 bases). Deletions cut 5 bases from V and 2 bases from J, with 20 bases between. The CDR3 totals 17 residues. The germline gives CDR1 MDHEN, CDR2 SYDVKM.

The CDR3 here is CAWSQGRVWQPQHF. CDR3 in DNA: TGTGCCTGGAGTCAGGGAAGGGTTTGGCAGCCCCAGCATTTT. The chain combines TRBV30 with TRBJ1-5; D may be TRBD1 (5 bases). CDR3 size: 14 residues. Trimming removed 2 bases at V and 7 bases at J, with 15 bases between. From germline, CDR1 is GTSNPN and CDR2 SVGIG (reference sequence).

The V call is TRBV7-2, the J call TRBJ1-6; 7 nucleotides align to TRBD1. J gave up 6 bases and V 1 base, and 6 bases lay outside the gene matches. This CDR3 has 16 residues. The germline V gene has CDR1 SGHTA and CDR2 FQGNSA. The CDR3 coding sequence is TGTGCCAGCAGCTTAGTAGGGGGCGCATCTAATTCACCCCTCCACTTT. It is translated as CASSLVGGASNSPLHF.

This rearrangement joins TRBV3-1 (or the pseudogene TRBV3-2) to TRBJ1-3; possibly TRBD1 for D (6 bases). Trimming shortened V by 4 bases and J by 0 bases, and 13 bases separated the two germline ends. The CDR3 is 16 residues long. Germline values: CDR1 LGHDT, CDR2 YNNKEL (reference sequence). CDR3 sequence reads: CASSRQTGSSGNTIYF. The CDR3 nucleotides are TGTGCCAGCAGCCGACAGACAGGCAGCTCTGGAAACACCATATATTTT.

The chain uses TRBV4-3 and TRBJ1-5, with D uncertain. Germline V gene sequence: CDR1 LGHNA, CDR2 YSLEER. V shed 0 bases and J shed 0 bases, with 9 bases lying between them. CDR3 length: 16 amino acids. In DNA, the CDR3 is TGCGCCAGCAGCCAAGATGTCTTCGGTAGCAATCAGCCCCAGCATTTT. This encodes CASSQDVFGSNQPQHF.

The V gene is TRBV5-1, the J gene TRBJ2-3; D remains unclear. The CDR3 contains 14 residues. V was clipped by 1 base and J by 0 bases, with 6 bases between them. Germline assignment: CDR1 SGHRS and CDR2 YFSETQ. In DNA, the CDR3 is TGCGCCAGCAGCTTGATGGCCAGCACAGATACGCAGTATTTT. Translation: CASSLMASTDTQYF.

This clone appeared a single time. This chain connects TRBV10-3 to TRBJ2-7; D gene uncertain. Germline V gene sequence: CDR1 ENHRY, CDR2 SYGVKD. This CDR3 has 13 residues. The V end lost 3 bases, the J end lost 4 bases, and 10 bases lay between the germline ends. The CDR3 region is CAISDSTRYEQYF. CDR3 coding DNA: TGTGCCATCAGTGATTCCACACGTTACGAGCAGTACTTC.

The chain has TRBV6-1 and TRBJ2-7; weak D call: TRBD1 (5 bases). The V and J ends lost 1 base and 9 bases respectively, with 10 bases between them. In germline, CDR1 is MNHNS, CDR2 SASEGT. This CDR3 contains 12 residues. The CDR3 nucleotides are TGTGCCAGCAGTGAAGTGGGCCAGGGGCAGTACTTC. Residues: CASSEVGQGQYF.

The V and J genes are TRBV4-1 and TRBJ1-4; D is unclear. The CDR3 contains 14 residues. Germline CDR1 and CDR2: MGHRA and YSYEKL. Trimming took 4 bases from V and 3 from J, leaving 9 bases between them. CDR3 sequence: CASSRHGANEKLFF. CDR3 nucleotides: TGCGCCAGCAGCCGACACGGTGCTAATGAAAAACTGTTTTTT.

The rearrangement links TRBV28 to TRBJ1-1; D is perhaps TRBD1 (5 bases). V was pared by 2 bases and J by 2 bases, with 15 bases between. The length of the CDR3 is 16 residues. The germline V gene encodes CDR1 MDHEN and CDR2 SYDVKM. This CDR3 is CASSLRLGTGNTEAFF. In DNA, the CDR3 is TGTGCCAGCAGTTTAAGGCTCGGGACTGGTAACACTGAAGCTTTCTTT.

The chain uses TRBV6-1 and TRBJ2-5; 9 bases are a match to TRBD2. With 3 bases clipped from V and 5 bases from J, the junction kept 7 bases outside the gene matches. Germline V gene data show CDR1 as MNHNS and CDR2 as SASEGT. The CDR3 sequence is 15 residues long. In DNA form, the CDR3 reads TGTGCCAGCAGTGACCCCGGACTAGCGTTGGAGACCCAGTACTTC. Its translation: CASSDPGLALETQYF.

The chain has TRBV4-1 and TRBJ1-1; D is perhaps TRBD1 (6 bases). Trimming left V 1 base short and J 0 bases short, with 18 bases between. CDR3 length equals 18 residues. Germline V lookup: CDR1 MGHRA, CDR2 YSYEKL. CDR3 protein: CASSQVGRGATMNTEAFF. DNA for the CDR3: TGCGCCAGCAGCCAAGTAGGACGGGGGGCCACTATGAACACTGAAGCTTTCTTT.

This chain connects TRBV19 to TRBJ2-3; D is unresolved. This CDR3 comprises 15 residues. The V gene's germline CDR1 is LNHDA and CDR2 SQIVND (reference sequence). V was cut by 5 bases and J by 0 bases, with 12 bases left in between. CDR3 bases: TGTGCCAGTAGTCACCAGGTCGATAGCACAGATACGCAGTATTTT. Encoded protein: CASSHQVDSTDTQYF.

This clone has a single count. The V gene is TRBV28, the J gene TRBJ1-2; 9 positions match TRBD1. Germline V gives CDR1 MDHEN, CDR2 SYDVKM. V was pared by 5 bases and J by 10 bases, with 14 bases of the junction left unmatched. The CDR3 contains 15 residues. CDR3 sequence reads: CASSEDGTGPGDYTF. The CDR3 DNA reads as TGTGCCAGCAGTGAGGACGGGACAGGGCCGGGGGACTACACCTTC.

The chain couples TRBV5-6 to TRBJ2-1; 8 bases line up with TRBD2. Germline-derived CDR1 and CDR2 are SGHDT and YYEEEE. The CDR3 has 15 amino acids. With V trimmed by 5 bases and J by 10 bases, 14 bases remained unmatched. CDR3 sequence: CASRPGTRTRGEQFF. The CDR3 coding sequence is TGTGCCAGCAGGCCCGGGACTAGGACTAGAGGGGAGCAGTTCTTC.

This clone was observed once. The chain has TRBV19 and TRBJ2-2; D might be TRBD1 (5 bases). V gave up 7 bases and J gave up 3 bases, with 12 bases separating them. The CDR3 has 14 residues. CDR1 and CDR2 (germline): LNHDA, SQIVND (reference sequence). The CDR3 bases are TGTGCCAGTAATAGGGCAGGGTACACCGGGGAGCTGTTTTTT. Its translation is CASNRAGYTGELFF.

In regard to this clone: At the DNA level, this CDR3 is encoded by other sequences in the same sample as well. This chain links TRBV5-1 with TRBJ1-2, with TRBD1 matching 7 bases. The CDR3 length is 14 residues. Germline CDR1 and CDR2: SGHRS and YFSETQ. Germline trimming cut 2 bases from V and 0 bases from J; bases unmatched to any gene: 1. For the CDR3, the DNA is TGCGCCAGCAGCTTAGGGACAGCTAACTATGGCTACACCTTC. Translating it yields CASSLGTANYGYTF.

The chain combines TRBV4-3 with TRBJ2-2, with 15 nucleotides matching TRBD2. This CDR3 spans 19 amino acids. CDR1 is LGHNA, CDR2 YSLEER, per germline. The V and J ends lost 2 bases and 4 bases, in that order; junction bases with no gene match: 8. The CDR3 is CASSQRTSGRAGVTGELFF. The CDR3 region has the DNA TGCGCCAGCAGCCAAAGGACTAGCGGGAGGGCCGGGGTCACCGGGGAGCTGTTTTTT.

The rearrangement uses TRBV5-1 and TRBJ2-1; no clear D gene. The CDR3 is 14 residues long. The ends were cut back, 4 bases at V and 1 base at J, with 9 bases in the middle. Per germline, CDR1 SGHRS and CDR2 YFSETQ. The CDR3 here is CASSPVESYNEQFF. The CDR3 coding sequence is TGCGCCAGCAGCCCGGTGGAGTCCTACAATGAGCAGTTCTTC.

V gene TRBV18 combines with J gene TRBJ1-5, with a weak D call TRBD1 (6 bases). The CDR3 extends over 13 amino acids. CDR1 is KGHSH and CDR2 is LQKENI in the germline V gene. V gave up 8 bases and J gave up 4 bases, with 12 bases separating them. CDR3 protein: CASQQGPNQPQHF. The CDR3 DNA sequence: TGTGCCAGCCAACAGGGACCGAATCAGCCCCAGCATTTT.

V usage is TRBV5-1 and J usage is TRBJ1-5; 7 bases fit TRBD1. The CDR3 runs 15 residues. V trimming: 4 bases; J trimming: 4 bases; junction bases outside the gene matches: 8. CDR1 is SGHRS, CDR2 YFSETQ, per germline. CDR3 in DNA: TGCGCCAGCAGCACTATAGGGGGCAGTAATCAGCCCCAGCATTTT. Its protein is CASSTIGGSNQPQHF.

The V call is TRBV7-2, the J call TRBJ2-7; 7 bases align to TRBD1. The germline V gene has CDR1 SGHTA and CDR2 FQGNSA. The CDR3 extends over 14 amino acids. The V segment lost 3 bases and the J segment 2 bases; nucleotides outside the gene matches: 4. CDR3 in amino acids: CASSLGQIPYEQYF. CDR3 DNA sequence: TGTGCCAGCAGCTTGGGACAGATCCCCTACGAGCAGTACTTC. Complete variable domain (other parts from reference TRBV7-2 and TRBJ2-7): GAGVSQSPSNKVTEKGKDVELRCDPISGHTALYWYRQSLGQGLEFLIYFQGNSAPDKSGLPSDRFSAERTGGSVSTLTIQRTQQEDSAVYLCASSLGQIPYEQYFGPGTRLTVT.